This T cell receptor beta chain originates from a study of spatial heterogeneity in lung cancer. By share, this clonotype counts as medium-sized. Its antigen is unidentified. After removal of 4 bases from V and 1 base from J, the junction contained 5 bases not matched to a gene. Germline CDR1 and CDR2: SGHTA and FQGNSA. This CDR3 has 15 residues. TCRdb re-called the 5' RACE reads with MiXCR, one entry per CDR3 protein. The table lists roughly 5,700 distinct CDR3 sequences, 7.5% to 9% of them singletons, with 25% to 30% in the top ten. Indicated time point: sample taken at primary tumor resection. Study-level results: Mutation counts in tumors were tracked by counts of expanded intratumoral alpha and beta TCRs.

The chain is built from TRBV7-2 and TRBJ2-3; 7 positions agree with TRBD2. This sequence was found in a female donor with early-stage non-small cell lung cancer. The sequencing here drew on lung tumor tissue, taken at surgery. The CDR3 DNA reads TGTGCCAGCAGCTCACCGACTAGCCGCACAGATACGCAGTATTTT. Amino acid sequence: CASSSPTSRTDTQYF.